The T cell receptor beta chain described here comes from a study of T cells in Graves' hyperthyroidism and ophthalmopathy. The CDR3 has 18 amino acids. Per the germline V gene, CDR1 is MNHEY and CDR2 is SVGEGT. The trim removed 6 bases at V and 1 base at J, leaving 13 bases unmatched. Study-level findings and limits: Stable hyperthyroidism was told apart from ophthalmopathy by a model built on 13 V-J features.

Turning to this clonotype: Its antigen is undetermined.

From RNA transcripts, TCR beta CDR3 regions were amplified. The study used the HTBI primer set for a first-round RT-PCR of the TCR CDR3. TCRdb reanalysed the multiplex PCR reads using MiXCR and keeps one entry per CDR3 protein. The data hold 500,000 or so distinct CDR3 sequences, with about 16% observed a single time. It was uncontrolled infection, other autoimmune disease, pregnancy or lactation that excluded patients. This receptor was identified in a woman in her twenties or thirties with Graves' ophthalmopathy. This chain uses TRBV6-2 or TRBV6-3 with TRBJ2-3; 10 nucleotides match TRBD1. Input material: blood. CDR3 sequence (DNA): TGTGCCAGCAGAACTTTATGGGGTGACAGGGGGCGCACAGATACGCAGTATTTT. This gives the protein CASRTLWGDRGRTDTQYF.